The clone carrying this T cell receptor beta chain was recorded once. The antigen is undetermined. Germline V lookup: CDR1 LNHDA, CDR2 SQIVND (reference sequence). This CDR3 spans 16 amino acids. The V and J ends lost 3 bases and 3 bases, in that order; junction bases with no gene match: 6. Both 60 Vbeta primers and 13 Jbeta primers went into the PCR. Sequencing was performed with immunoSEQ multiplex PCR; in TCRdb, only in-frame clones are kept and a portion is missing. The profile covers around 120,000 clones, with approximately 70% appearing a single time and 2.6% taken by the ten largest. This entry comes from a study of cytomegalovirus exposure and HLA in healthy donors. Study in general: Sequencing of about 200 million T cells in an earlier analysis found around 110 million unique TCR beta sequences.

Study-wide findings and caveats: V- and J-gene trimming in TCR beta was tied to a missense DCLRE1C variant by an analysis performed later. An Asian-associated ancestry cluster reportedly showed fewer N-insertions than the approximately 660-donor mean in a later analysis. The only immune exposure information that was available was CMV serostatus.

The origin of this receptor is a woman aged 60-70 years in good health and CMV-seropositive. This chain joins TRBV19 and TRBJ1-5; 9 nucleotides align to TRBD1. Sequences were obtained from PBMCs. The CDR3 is CASSIPGQGFNQPQHF. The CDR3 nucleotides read TGTGCCAGTAGTATTCCGGGACAGGGATTCAATCAGCCCCAGCATTTT.